This T cell receptor (beta chain) was captured by sequencing in a study of T cell responses to AZD1222 COVID-19 vaccine. The CDR3 is 13 residues long. V dropped 8 bases and J dropped 6 bases, with 17 bases sitting between them. Germline-derived CDR1 and CDR2 are MNHEY and SVGAGI. Measured with immunoSEQ multiplex PCR; TCRdb has only the in-frame clones, and not every one. There are more than 95,000 clones in the sample; roughly 93% occur only once, and 5% lies in the top ten. Sequenced material: peripheral blood, taken on day 0 of AZD1222 vaccination. The TCR sequence derives from an adult in good health. The chain uses TRBV6-5 and TRBJ2-7; possibly TRBD2 for D (5 bases). This chain's CDR3 is CASGRSGGFEQYF. CDR3 DNA sequence: TGTGCCAGCGGAAGGTCCGGAGGATTCGAGCAGTACTTC.